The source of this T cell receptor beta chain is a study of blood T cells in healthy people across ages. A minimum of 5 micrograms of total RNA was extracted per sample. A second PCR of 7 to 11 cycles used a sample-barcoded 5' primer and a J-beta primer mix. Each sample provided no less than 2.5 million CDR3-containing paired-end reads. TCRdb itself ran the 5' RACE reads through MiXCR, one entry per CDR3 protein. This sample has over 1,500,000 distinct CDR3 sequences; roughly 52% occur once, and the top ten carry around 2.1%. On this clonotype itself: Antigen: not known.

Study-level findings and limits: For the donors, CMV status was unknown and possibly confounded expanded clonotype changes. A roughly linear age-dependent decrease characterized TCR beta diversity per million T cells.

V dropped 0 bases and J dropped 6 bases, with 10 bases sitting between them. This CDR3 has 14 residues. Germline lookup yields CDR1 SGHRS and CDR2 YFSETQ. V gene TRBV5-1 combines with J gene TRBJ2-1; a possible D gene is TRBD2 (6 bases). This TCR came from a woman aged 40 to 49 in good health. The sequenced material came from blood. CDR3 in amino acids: CASSLDKGGNEQFF. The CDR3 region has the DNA TGCGCCAGCAGCTTGGACAAGGGAGGCAATGAGCAGTTCTTC.